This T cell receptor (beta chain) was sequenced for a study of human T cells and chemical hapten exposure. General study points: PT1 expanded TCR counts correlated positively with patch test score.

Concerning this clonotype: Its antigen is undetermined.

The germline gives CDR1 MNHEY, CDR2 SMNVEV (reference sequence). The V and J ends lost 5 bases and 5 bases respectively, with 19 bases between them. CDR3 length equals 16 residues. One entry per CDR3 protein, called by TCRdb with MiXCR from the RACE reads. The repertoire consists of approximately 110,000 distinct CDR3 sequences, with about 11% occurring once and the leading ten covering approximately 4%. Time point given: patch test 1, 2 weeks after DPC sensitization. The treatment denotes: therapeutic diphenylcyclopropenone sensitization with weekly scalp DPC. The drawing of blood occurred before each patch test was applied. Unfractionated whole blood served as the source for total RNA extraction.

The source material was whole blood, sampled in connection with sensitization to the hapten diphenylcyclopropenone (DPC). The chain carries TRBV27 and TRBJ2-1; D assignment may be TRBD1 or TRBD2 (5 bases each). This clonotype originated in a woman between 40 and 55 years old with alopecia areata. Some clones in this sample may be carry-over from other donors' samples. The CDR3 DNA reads TGTGCCAGCAGTACAAGACCAACCACGGGGCACAATGAGCAGTTCTTC. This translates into CASSTRPTTGHNEQFF.